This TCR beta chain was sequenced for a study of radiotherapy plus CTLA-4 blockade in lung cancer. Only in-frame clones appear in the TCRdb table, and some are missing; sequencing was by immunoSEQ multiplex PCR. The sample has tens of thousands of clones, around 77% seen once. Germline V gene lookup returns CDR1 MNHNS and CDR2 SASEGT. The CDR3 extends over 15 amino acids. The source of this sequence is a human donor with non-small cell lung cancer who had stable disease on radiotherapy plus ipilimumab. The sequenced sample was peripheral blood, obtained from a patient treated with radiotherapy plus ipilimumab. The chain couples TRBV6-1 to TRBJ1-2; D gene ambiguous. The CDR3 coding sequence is TGTGCGAACCAACGGGAGGCCCGGACGGCCGGTGGCTACACCTTC. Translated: CANQREARTAGGYTF.